The 21 T cell receptor beta chains listed next were all sequenced from one sample in a study of PD-1 blockade in classical Hodgkin lymphoma. Time point indicated: cycle 4 day 1 (C4D1), after about 6 weeks of nivolumab. There was relapse after autologous stem cell transplantation in every patient, and there was variation in brentuximab vedotin exposure. Here immunoSEQ multiplex PCR was the method, and the copy in TCRdb shows in-frame clones only, minus some. Here the sample spans over 75,000 clones, 90% being singletons. The sample consisted of peripheral blood mononuclear cells (PBMCs), taken before the fourth cycle of nivolumab. All receptors derive from a human donor with classical Hodgkin lymphoma.

This chain uses TRBV5-4 with TRBJ2-7, with TRBD2 matching 8 bases. The CDR3 totals 17 residues. V trimming: 4 bases; J trimming: 3 bases; junction bases outside the gene matches: 15. CDR1 SGHNT and CDR2 YYREEE come from the germline V gene (reference sequence). The CDR3 loop is CASSRAGGGTRDYEQYF. CDR3 DNA: TGTGCCAGCAGCCGTGCGGGCGGGGGGACTAGGGACTACGAGCAGTACTTC.

The chain couples TRBV9 to TRBJ2-7; no clear D. Between the trimmed V and J ends, which lost 0 bases and 4 bases, there was a span of 11 bases. The CDR3 consists of 14 residues. Germline loops: CDR1 SGDLS, CDR2 YYNGEE. DNA of the CDR3: TGTGCCAGCAGCGTAGCCGCAGGTGATTACGAGCAGTACTTC. It translates to CASSVAAGDYEQYF.

The chain joins TRBV10-2 to TRBJ2-7; 9 bases agree with TRBD1. The CDR3 loop spans 14 amino acids. V was clipped by 8 bases and J by 3 bases; unmatched bases: 8. CDR1 is WSHSY and CDR2 is SAAADI in the germline V gene. This CDR3 reads CASGQQGAGYEQYF. DNA for the CDR3: TGCGCCAGCGGCCAACAGGGGGCGGGCTACGAGCAGTACTTC.

The DNA of the CDR3 is TGTGCCAGCAGCCCACAGGGCTTGTACCAAGAGACCCAGTACTTC. Amino acids: CASSPQGLYQETQYF. The V and J genes are TRBV11-2 and TRBJ2-5, with TRBD1 as a possible D gene (6 bases). Trimming left V 5 bases short and J 0 bases short, with 13 bases between. Germline CDR1 is SGHAT and CDR2 is FQNNGV. This CDR3 is 15 amino acids long. Full variable domain (missing parts from reference TRBV11-2 and TRBJ2-5): EAGVAQSPRYKIIEKRQSVAFWCNPISGHATLYWYQQILGQGPKLLIQFQNNGVVDDSQLPKDRFSAERLKGVDSTLKIQPAKLEDSAVYLCASSPQGLYQETQYFGPGTRLLVL.

J is TRBJ1-2 and V is TRBV20-1; a weak D match, TRBD1 (6 bases). Trimming shortened V by 4 bases and J by 6 bases, and 6 bases separated the two germline ends. The length of the CDR3 is 10 residues. CDR1 and CDR2 (germline): DFQATT, SNEGSKA (reference sequence). CDR3 coding DNA: TGCAGTGCTACAGGGGATGGCTACACCTTC. Amino acids: CSATGDGYTF.

This clone showed up just a few times. The CDR3 spells CASSNNRDGGNTEAFF. CDR3 DNA: TGTGCCAGTAGTAATAATAGAGATGGAGGAAACACTGAAGCTTTCTTT. V is TRBV19 and J is TRBJ1-1, with D unresolved. The CDR3 loop spans 16 amino acids. Looked up from germline, CDR1 is LNHDA and CDR2 is SQIVND (reference sequence). V shed 4 bases and J shed 2 bases, with 17 bases lying between them.

V is TRBV5-8 and J is TRBJ2-7; D perhaps matches TRBD2 (5 bases). Looked up from germline, CDR1 is SGHTS and CDR2 is YDEGEE. The CDR3 is made up of 15 amino acids. V lost 6 bases, J lost 7 bases, and 23 bases lay in between. Here the CDR3 reads CASIPFPSGSWEQYF. CDR3 in DNA: TGTGCCAGCATCCCCTTCCCCTCGGGGTCGTGGGAGCAGTACTTC.

The chain's CDR3 is CASSLTWSAGAIPDTQYF. DNA for the CDR3: TGTGCCAGCAGCTTAACATGGTCAGCGGGGGCCATCCCAGATACGCAGTATTTT. The rearrangement uses TRBV7-3 and TRBJ2-3; TRBD2 aligns across 8 bases. Germline CDR1 SGHTA, CDR2 FQGTGA. The CDR3 spans 18 residues. The V segment lost 0 bases and the J segment 4 bases; nucleotides outside the gene matches: 12.

The V gene is TRBV19, the J gene TRBJ2-1; 10 bases map to TRBD2. The CDR3 is made up of 15 amino acids. Germline values: CDR1 LNHDA, CDR2 SQIVND (reference sequence). V dropped 6 bases and J dropped 4; count of bases not matched to a gene: 6. The CDR3 DNA is TGTGCCAGTAGACCCTCTAGCGGGGGTTACAATGAGCAGTTCTTC. It translates to CASRPSSGGYNEQFF.

V usage is TRBV19 and J usage is TRBJ1-4; TRBD1 might be the D (5 bases). This CDR3 has 18 residues. V was shortened by 3 bases and J by 0 bases, with 17 bases between the two germline ends. CDR1 and CDR2 (germline): LNHDA, SQIVND (reference sequence). This CDR3 is CASSISRQHRATNEKLFF. The CDR3 bases are TGTGCCAGTAGTATCAGCCGACAGCACCGTGCAACTAATGAAAAACTGTTTTTT.

This clone was observed a handful of times. V usage is TRBV30 and J usage is TRBJ2-3; D might be TRBD2 (6 bases). In germline, CDR1 is GTSNPN, CDR2 SVGIG (reference sequence). Trimming cost V 2 bases and J 5 bases, with 20 bases left between them. The CDR3 consists of 16 residues. CDR3 bases: TGTGCCTGGAGTAATTTAGGAGGGGCCGGGATAGATACGCAGTATTTT. It translates to CAWSNLGGAGIDTQYF.

The V gene is TRBV6-5, the J gene TRBJ2-7, with 7 bases that match TRBD2. The CDR3 spans 15 residues. Unmatched junction bases numbered 7, after V lost 4 bases and J lost 1 base. Looked up from germline, CDR1 is MNHEY and CDR2 is SVGAGI. The CDR3 loop is CASSSLWGGSYEQYF. In nucleotides, the CDR3 is TGTGCCAGCAGTTCTCTATGGGGGGGGTCCTACGAGCAGTACTTC.

This clone came up once. This chain links TRBV28 with TRBJ1-6; D remains unclear. CDR3 length: 16 residues. The ends were cut back, 4 bases at V and 3 bases at J, with 13 bases in the middle. The V gene's germline CDR1 is MDHEN and CDR2 SYDVKM. CDR3 nucleotide sequence: TGTGCCAGCAGTTCCCCCCCACGGTACTATAATTCACCCCTCCACTTT. Translating it yields CASSSPPRYYNSPLHF.

V gene TRBV9 combines with J gene TRBJ2-5; TRBD2 aligns across 8 bases. The CDR3 extends over 16 amino acids. Germline trimming cut 3 bases from V and 5 bases from J; bases unmatched to any gene: 12. CDR1 SGDLS and CDR2 YYNGEE come from the germline V gene. The CDR3 DNA reads as TGTGCCAGCAGCGCGTTCCCGGGACTAGGGGGGGAGACCCAGTACTTC. This codes for CASSAFPGLGGETQYF.

The V and J genes are TRBV7-8 and TRBJ2-7, with a weak D call TRBD2 (6 bases). The CDR3 loop spans 15 amino acids. Trimming stripped 1 base from V and 2 bases from J, with 12 bases between. Germline V gene data show CDR1 as SGHVS and CDR2 as FQNEAQ. CDR3 loop: CASSLGGDVPYEQYF. The CDR3 nucleotides read TGTGCCAGCAGCTTAGGGGGGGACGTGCCCTACGAGCAGTACTTC.

The chain combines TRBV29-1 with TRBJ2-1; 9 nucleotides align to TRBD1. CDR1 and CDR2 from the germline V gene are SQVTM and ANQGSEA. V lost 6 bases and J lost 9; bases outside the gene matches: 15. The CDR3 covers 15 residues. The CDR3 DNA is TGCAGCGTATCCGCGGTTTCACAGGGGGCGGTTGAGCAGTTCTTC. This translates into CSVSAVSQGAVEQFF.

The J gene is TRBJ1-5, the V gene TRBV6-1; D remains unclear. Germline lookup yields CDR1 MNHNS and CDR2 SASEGT. This CDR3 has 18 amino acids. V was shortened by 2 bases and J by 0 bases, with 17 bases between the two germline ends. CDR3 coding DNA: TGTGCCAGCAGTGAACACACCGGCGGGGAGTATAGCAATCAGCCCCAGCATTTT. Protein sequence: CASSEHTGGEYSNQPQHF.

The gene calls are TRBV4-2 and TRBJ2-7; no clear D. Germline V gene data show CDR1 as LGHNA and CDR2 as YNFKEQ. This CDR3 spans 12 amino acids. Trimming removed 0 bases from V and 6 bases from J, with 6 bases in between. CDR3 DNA sequence: TGTGCCAGCAGCCAAGATTTCCTCGAGCAGTACTTC. This encodes CASSQDFLEQYF.

Of note for this clone: Other nucleotide sequences in the sample specify the same CDR3. The chain uses TRBV9 and TRBJ2-7, with D possibly TRBD2 on 6 matching bases. Per the germline V gene, CDR1 is SGDLS and CDR2 is YYNGEE. Trimming removed 0 bases at V and 2 bases at J, with 9 bases between. This CDR3 has 14 residues. This CDR3 is CASSVAGGTYEQYF. CDR3 nucleotides: TGTGCCAGCAGCGTAGCCGGGGGAACCTACGAGCAGTACTTC.

The CDR3 is CASRRYNEQFF. In DNA form, the CDR3 reads TGTGCCAGCCGACGGTACAATGAGCAGTTCTTC. J is TRBJ2-1 and V is TRBV2; D remains ambiguous. The V gene's germline CDR1 is SNHLY and CDR2 FYNNEI. V lost 8 bases and J 4 bases, leaving 6 bases between the germline ends. The CDR3 covers 11 residues.

The chain recombines TRBV7-9 with TRBJ1-2, with D uncertain. Trimming stripped 1 base from V and 0 bases from J, with 12 bases between. Germline assignment: CDR1 SEHNR and CDR2 FQNEAQ (reference sequence). The CDR3 contains 16 residues. In DNA form, the CDR3 reads TGTGCCAGCAGCTTAGAATTAAGGAAAGCTAACTATGGCTACACCTTC. Its protein product is CASSLELRKANYGYTF.